A single sample gave rise to the 23 T cell receptor beta chains below, sequenced in a study of CD8 T cells in ankylosing spondylitis. Each CDR3 protein gets one entry after TCRdb re-called the 5' RACE reads with MiXCR. The data show 40,000 to 50,000 distinct CDR3 sequences, with 2.7% seen just once and roughly 4.4% held by the top ten. Sequencing was performed on blood, either unsorted or a sorted T cell fraction (not recorded which). The receptors shown here come from a male donor with ankylosing spondylitis or in good health (not recorded which).

This clonotype was observed many times. The rearrangement uses TRBV9 and TRBJ2-5; 11 bases are a match to TRBD2. The CDR3 loop spans 13 amino acids. In germline, CDR1 is SGDLS, CDR2 YYNGEE. The ends lost 4 bases at V and 7 bases at J; junction bases unmatched: 3. The CDR3 here is CASSPTSGGTQYF. CDR3 in DNA: TGTGCCAGCAGCCCTACTAGCGGGGGGACCCAGTACTTC.

This clonotype was counted many times. The CDR3 here is CASSVTGTSGELFF. CDR3 DNA: TGTGCCAGCAGCGTCACAGGGACGTCCGGGGAGCTGTTTTTT. The V and J genes are TRBV9 and TRBJ2-2, with a possible D match to TRBD1 (6 bases). The length of the CDR3 is 14 residues. V lost 2 bases to trimming and J lost 6 bases, with 11 bases between them. Germline V gene lookup returns CDR1 SGDLS and CDR2 YYNGEE.

This chain joins TRBV9 and TRBJ2-7, with 12 bases fitting TRBD2. The CDR3 sequence is 17 residues long. The trim removed 0 bases at V and 5 bases at J, leaving 9 bases unmatched. Germline V gene sequence: CDR1 SGDLS, CDR2 YYNGEE. Written as DNA, the CDR3 is TGTGCCAGCAGCGTAGCTCTGCCTTCTAGCGGGAGGGACGAGCAGTACTTC. It translates to CASSVALPSSGRDEQYF.

The sample holds many counts of this clonotype. CDR3 nucleotide sequence: TGTGCCAGCAGCTCAAGCGGGAACTCCTACAATGAGCAGTTCTTC. Translating gives CASSSSGNSYNEQFF. The chain couples TRBV9 to TRBJ2-1; 7 nucleotides agree with TRBD2. Germline assignment: CDR1 SGDLS and CDR2 YYNGEE. There are 15 residues in the CDR3. Trimming removed 4 bases from V and 0 bases from J; junction bases left unmatched: 4.

This clonotype was seen ten or more times. This chain connects TRBV9 to TRBJ2-3, with unresolved D. The CDR3 contains 13 residues. Germline V CDR1 and CDR2: SGDLS, YYNGEE. Trimming left V 4 bases short and J 6 bases short, with 12 bases between. Here the CDR3 reads CASSPRIRDTQYF. For the CDR3, the DNA is TGTGCCAGCAGCCCTCGAATCCGGGATACGCAGTATTTT.

This clonotype was seen at least ten times. This chain uses TRBV9 with TRBJ2-1; D tentatively fits TRBD1 or TRBD2 (5 bases each). Germline values: CDR1 SGDLS, CDR2 YYNGEE. This CDR3 is built from 13 residues. Trimming pared 4 bases from V and 7 bases from J, leaving 12 bases between. The CDR3 here is CASSFGDGNEQFF. CDR3 in DNA: TGTGCCAGCAGCTTCGGGGACGGGAATGAGCAGTTCTTC.

This clonotype came up many times. The chain links TRBV9 to TRBJ2-7; tentative D call: TRBD1 (6 bases). V was clipped by 1 base and J by 4 bases, with 12 bases between them. The CDR3 runs to 14 residues. CDR1 and CDR2 from the germline V gene are SGDLS and YYNGEE. The CDR3 DNA sequence: TGTGCCAGCAGCGTATCCGGGACACCGTACGAGCAGTACTTC. Protein product: CASSVSGTPYEQYF.

At least ten counts were recorded for this clonotype. The genes are TRBV9 and TRBJ2-1, with D unresolved. The CDR3 contains 15 residues. V was shortened by 0 bases and J by 0 bases, with 7 bases between the two germline ends. Per the germline V gene, CDR1 is SGDLS and CDR2 is YYNGEE. CDR3 nucleotides: TGTGCCAGCAGCGTAGCTCAAAGCTCCTACAATGAGCAGTTCTTC. This gives the protein CASSVAQSSYNEQFF.

This clonotype was seen repeatedly, ten times or more. The genes are TRBV9 and TRBJ2-1; 14 positions match TRBD2. Germline assignment: CDR1 SGDLS and CDR2 YYNGEE. This CDR3 is built from 15 residues. The V segment lost 3 bases and the J segment 8 bases; nucleotides outside the gene matches: 4. The CDR3 loop is CASSGGTSGSDEQFF. CDR3 DNA: TGTGCCAGCAGCGGAGGGACTAGCGGGAGCGATGAGCAGTTCTTC.

This clonotype has at least ten counts. This chain joins TRBV9 and TRBJ2-1; possibly TRBD1 for D (6 bases). Trimming took 3 bases from V and 0 from J, leaving 10 bases between them. Germline CDR1 reads SGDLS; CDR2 reads YYNGEE. The CDR3 runs to 15 residues. The CDR3 loop is CASSAGQLSYNEQFF. The CDR3 coding sequence is TGTGCCAGCAGCGCCGGACAGCTCTCCTACAATGAGCAGTTCTTC.

There are many counts of this clonotype. V is TRBV9 and J is TRBJ2-3, with D unclear. This CDR3 is built from 13 residues. V was cut by 2 bases and J by 2 bases, with 6 bases left in between. CDR1 is SGDLS and CDR2 is YYNGEE in the germline V gene. The CDR3 loop is CASSVGFTDTQYF. The CDR3 nucleotides read TGTGCCAGCAGCGTTGGCTTCACAGATACGCAGTATTTT.

This clonotype was observed many times. The chain recombines TRBV9 with TRBJ1-3; unclear D gene. This CDR3 contains 11 residues. Germline V gene sequence: CDR1 SGDLS, CDR2 YYNGEE. The V end was cut by 4 bases, the J end by 1 base, with 0 bases between. The CDR3 sequence: CASSSGNTIYF. CDR3 nucleotides: TGTGCCAGCAGCTCTGGAAACACCATATATTTT.

In this sample, this clonotype turned up many times. CDR3 sequence (DNA): TGTGCCAGCAGCGTAGACACCCTCACTGAGCAGTTCTTC. Translation gives CASSVDTLTEQFF. The rearrangement links TRBV9 to TRBJ2-1; D not certain. From germline, CDR1 is SGDLS and CDR2 YYNGEE. The CDR3 is 13 amino acids. V dropped 0 bases and J dropped 9 bases, with 10 bases sitting between them. Complete variable domain (other parts from reference TRBV9 and TRBJ2-1): DSGVTQTPKHLITATGQRVTLRCSPRSGDLSVYWYQQSLDQGLQFLIQYYNGEERAKGNILERFSAQQFPDLHSELNLSSLELGDSALYFCASSVDTLTEQFFGPGTRLTVL.

This clonotype was found many times. The rearrangement links TRBV9 to TRBJ1-2; 7 bases map to TRBD1. The CDR3 is 14 residues long. The germline CDR1 and CDR2 sequences are SGDLS and YYNGEE. The V gene end was trimmed by 4 bases and the J gene end by 8 bases; junction bases not matched to a gene: 11. CDR3 loop: CASSPLGTGEGYTF. CDR3 bases: TGTGCCAGCAGCCCTCTGGGAACAGGGGAAGGCTACACCTTC.

In this sample, this clonotype turned up many times. The genes are TRBV9 and TRBJ2-1, with no clear D. Trimming took 3 bases from V and 0 from J, leaving 10 bases between them. The germline V gene encodes CDR1 SGDLS and CDR2 YYNGEE. The CDR3 loop spans 15 amino acids. CDR3 bases: TGTGCCAGCAGCGCTGGGCCCCCCTCCTACAATGAGCAGTTCTTC. Its protein is CASSAGPPSYNEQFF.

This clonotype was picked up many times. J is TRBJ2-1 and V is TRBV9, with D perhaps matching TRBD1 or TRBD2 (6 bases each). From germline, CDR1 is SGDLS and CDR2 YYNGEE. The CDR3 spans 16 residues. Trimming took off 2 bases at V and 1 base at J, with 13 bases between the two ends. The CDR3 DNA reads TGTGCCAGCAGCGTGATAGGGGGGTTTTCCTACAATGAGCAGTTCTTC. Translation gives CASSVIGGFSYNEQFF.

This clonotype was counted ten times or more. The chain links TRBV9 to TRBJ2-6; TRBD1 matches at 9 bases. J lost 2 bases, V lost 3 bases, and 6 bases had no gene match. The germline V gene encodes CDR1 SGDLS and CDR2 YYNGEE. The CDR3 contains 17 residues. The CDR3 spells CASSAGTGLTGANVLTF. CDR3 sequence (DNA): TGTGCCAGCAGCGCTGGGACAGGGCTTACTGGGGCCAACGTCCTGACTTTC. The entire variable domain, with the rest obtained from reference TRBV9 and TRBJ2-6, is as follows: DSGVTQTPKHLITATGQRVTLRCSPRSGDLSVYWYQQSLDQGLQFLIQYYNGEERAKGNILERFSAQQFPDLHSELNLSSLELGDSALYFCASSAGTGLTGANVLTFGAGSRLTVL.

This clonotype appeared many times. This sequence joins TRBV9 and TRBJ2-1; D might be TRBD2 (7 bases). Deletions cut 0 bases from V and 4 bases from J, with 17 bases between. The CDR3 loop spans 17 amino acids. Looked up from germline, CDR1 is SGDLS and CDR2 is YYNGEE. This CDR3 reads CASSVGGGAPRYNEQFF. The CDR3 DNA reads TGTGCCAGCAGCGTAGGAGGGGGGGCCCCTCGGTACAATGAGCAGTTCTTC.

This clonotype is categorized as medium-sized. The J gene is TRBJ2-1, the V gene TRBV9, with D hard to call. V was clipped by 1 base and J by 5 bases, with 7 bases between them. The CDR3 covers 13 residues. The germline V gene encodes CDR1 SGDLS and CDR2 YYNGEE. CDR3 nucleotide sequence: TGTGCCAGCAGCGTAAGTCCGGACAATGAGCAGTTCTTC. As protein: CASSVSPDNEQFF.

This clonotype has at least ten counts. The chain carries TRBV9 and TRBJ2-7; the D gene is possibly TRBD2 (6 bases). Looked up from germline, CDR1 is SGDLS and CDR2 is YYNGEE. The CDR3 has 15 residues. Trimming removed 4 bases from V and 4 bases from J, with 18 bases in between. CDR3 sequence: CASSPLPGVTYEQYF. CDR3 DNA: TGTGCCAGCAGCCCCCTCCCGGGGGTCACTTACGAGCAGTACTTC. Full variable domain (missing parts from reference TRBV9 and TRBJ2-7): DSGVTQTPKHLITATGQRVTLRCSPRSGDLSVYWYQQSLDQGLQFLIQYYNGEERAKGNILERFSAQQFPDLHSELNLSSLELGDSALYFCASSPLPGVTYEQYFGPGTRLTVT.

This clonotype occurred many times. The J gene is TRBJ2-7, the V gene TRBV9, with 8 bases identical to TRBD2. Germline CDR1 reads SGDLS; CDR2 reads YYNGEE. The junction had 2 bases not matched to a gene; V was cut back by 0 bases and J by 3 bases. CDR3 length: 14 residues. CDR3 loop: CASSVATSGYEQYF. The DNA of the CDR3 is TGTGCCAGCAGCGTAGCTACTAGCGGCTACGAGCAGTACTTC.

In this sample, this clonotype turned up many times. The CDR3 protein is CASSGIAGDSYNEQFF. Written as DNA, the CDR3 is TGTGCCAGCAGCGGGATAGCGGGAGACTCCTACAATGAGCAGTTCTTC. J is TRBJ2-1 and V is TRBV9; 9 nucleotides line up with TRBD2. The CDR3 extends over 16 amino acids. After removal of 3 bases from V and 0 bases from J, the junction contained 4 bases not matched to a gene. Germline values: CDR1 SGDLS, CDR2 YYNGEE.

This clonotype was seen ten or more times. This chain links TRBV9 with TRBJ1-5; tentatively, D is TRBD1 (6 bases). V was shortened by 7 bases and J by 6 bases, with 20 bases between the two germline ends. From germline, CDR1 is SGDLS and CDR2 YYNGEE. The CDR3 is 15 residues long. The CDR3 loop reads CASSPGGARGQPQHF. As DNA, the CDR3 is TGTGCCAGCTCCCCTGGGGGGGCGCGGGGTCAGCCCCAGCATTTT.